What follows are 10 T cell receptor beta chains derived from one specimen sequenced in a study of shared clonotypes between healthy human individuals. Sequencing used immunoSEQ multiplex PCR; TCRdb keeps in-frame clones, though not all of them. The sample includes about 2.4 million clones, 93% of them seen just once. Material for sequencing was naive CD4+ T cells from PBMCs. Subset given: CD45RA+ positively selected. Every receptor here comes from a man between 18 and 29 years old in good health. Some clones in this sample may be carry-over from other donors' samples.

The V call is TRBV5-8, the J call TRBJ2-3; 7 bases agree with TRBD2. The CDR3 consists of 16 residues. The germline V gene has CDR1 SGHTS and CDR2 YDEGEE. Trimming cost V 0 bases and J 0 bases; bases outside gene matches: 4. The CDR3 DNA reads as TGTGCCAGCAGCTTGGGACTAGCAGCTAGCACAGATACGCAGTATTTT. Translated, it gives CASSLGLAASTDTQYF. Using reference TRBV5-8 and TRBJ2-3 for the parts outside the CDR3, the full variable domain is EAGVTQSPTHLIKTRGQQATLRCSPISGHTSVYWYQQALGLGLQFLLWYDEGEERNRGNFPPRFSGRQFPNYSSELNVNALELEDSALYLCASSLGLAASTDTQYFGPGTRLTVL.

This sequence joins TRBV5-6 and TRBJ1-2, with 7 bases aligning to TRBD1. Germline V gene data show CDR1 as SGHDT and CDR2 as YYEEEE. The CDR3 length is 14 residues. With 4 bases clipped from V and 5 bases from J, the junction kept 8 bases outside the gene matches. CDR3 sequence reads: CASSRDRTFYGYTF. The CDR3 coding sequence is TGTGCCAGCAGCCGGGACAGAACTTTTTATGGCTACACCTTC.

The chain uses TRBV25-1 and TRBJ1-4, with a tentative D call TRBD1 (5 bases). CDR1 and CDR2 from the germline V gene are MGHDK and SYGVNS. The V end was cut by 1 base, the J end by 6 bases, with 12 bases between. This CDR3 is 15 amino acids long. CDR3 amino acids: CASSELGGGDEKLFF. The CDR3 DNA reads as TGTGCCAGCAGTGAATTGGGCGGGGGGGATGAAAAACTGTTTTTT.

The V and J genes are TRBV4-3 and TRBJ1-6, with D unresolved. Looked up from germline, CDR1 is LGHNA and CDR2 is YSLEER. Trimming cost V 0 bases and J 5 bases, with 14 bases left between them. The CDR3 has 17 residues. The CDR3 DNA reads as TGCGCCAGCAGCCAAGAGGGTGGACCGTACAATAATTCACCCCTCCACTTT. Protein: CASSQEGGPYNNSPLHF.

The genes are TRBV6-5 and TRBJ2-2; a possible D gene is TRBD1 (5 bases). Per germline, CDR1 MNHEY and CDR2 SVGAGI. The CDR3 loop spans 14 amino acids. V lost 6 bases, J lost 1 base, and 9 bases lay in between. The CDR3 region is CASRWGGNTGELFF. The DNA for the CDR3 is TGTGCCAGCAGGTGGGGCGGGAACACCGGGGAGCTGTTTTTT.

This clone came up once. The sample carries other DNA sequences with the same CDR3. The chain employs TRBV11-2 and TRBJ2-3; D gene unclear. Germline-derived CDR1 and CDR2 are SGHAT and FQNNGV. This CDR3 is built from 13 residues. The V end was cut by 4 bases, the J end by 1 base, with 6 bases between. In nucleotides, the CDR3 is TGTGCCAGCAGCTCCGCGGGCACAGATACGCAGTATTTT. It is translated as CASSSAGTDTQYF. The full variable domain, its missing parts supplied by reference TRBV11-2 and TRBJ2-3, is EAGVAQSPRYKIIEKRQSVAFWCNPISGHATLYWYQQILGQGPKLLIQFQNNGVVDDSQLPKDRFSAERLKGVDSTLKIQPAKLEDSAVYLCASSSAGTDTQYFGPGTRLTVL.

The chain has TRBV5-8 and TRBJ1-1; possible D gene TRBD1, 5 bases. From germline, CDR1 is SGHTS and CDR2 YDEGEE. V was clipped by 5 bases and J by 3 bases, with 20 bases between them. CDR3 length equals 16 residues. The CDR3 spells CASSHGHGPMDTEAFF. CDR3 nucleotides: TGTGCCAGCAGTCACGGACACGGACCTATGGACACTGAAGCTTTCTTT.

The genes are TRBV6-4 and TRBJ2-7; D possibly corresponds to TRBD1 (6 bases). The germline V gene encodes CDR1 MRHNA and CDR2 SNTAGT. The length of the CDR3 is 16 residues. The V gene lost 2 bases and the J gene lost 2 bases, with 16 bases spanning the gap. The CDR3 region has the DNA TGTGCCAGCAGTGACGGCCCCTTGTGGGGGCCCTACGAGCAGTACTTC. Encoded protein: CASSDGPLWGPYEQYF.

The chain couples TRBV6-4 to TRBJ1-5; D is possibly TRBD1 (5 bases). V lost 3 bases to trimming and J lost 7 bases, with 10 bases between them. From germline, CDR1 is MRHNA and CDR2 SNTAGT. This CDR3 has 13 residues. This CDR3 is CASSEGAQQPQHF. The CDR3 nucleotides are TGTGCCAGCAGTGAAGGGGCCCAGCAGCCCCAGCATTTT.

The CDR3 bases are TGTGCCAGCAGCTCCCCAGGACAGGGGGCGGAAGCTTTCTTT. Translating gives CASSSPGQGAEAFF. This chain joins TRBV7-9 and TRBJ1-1, with 11 bases that match TRBD1. V lost 4 bases to trimming and J lost 8 bases; unmatched junction nucleotides: 6. Per the germline V gene, CDR1 is SEHNR and CDR2 is FQNEAQ (reference sequence). The CDR3 loop spans 14 amino acids. Complete variable domain (other parts from reference TRBV7-9 and TRBJ1-1): DTGVSQNPRHKITKRGQNVTFRCDPISEHNRLYWYRQTLGQGPEFLTYFQNEAQLEKSRLLSDRFSAERPKGSFSTLEIQRTEQGDSAMYLCASSSPGQGAEAFFGQGTRLTVV.